This T cell receptor beta chain was retrieved from a study of early T cells in non-severe SARS-CoV-2 infection. Study-level results: Database matching using VDJdb favored anti-spike CD8 responses, with private and CD4 specificities left missing.

Researchers tagged individual cDNA molecules with unique molecular identifiers. TCRdb processed the 5' RACE reads anew with MiXCR; each CDR3 protein has one entry. The sample records roughly 58,000 distinct CDR3 sequences, 6.2% being singletons. A remark on this clonotype: What it recognizes is unknown.

The CDR3 runs 16 residues. Germline V CDR1 and CDR2: MNHEY, SVGEGT. With V trimmed by 5 bases and J by 6 bases, 8 bases remained unmatched. The sequencing sample was made of whole blood. The rearrangement links TRBV6-2 or TRBV6-3 to TRBJ1-5; 12 bases are shared with TRBD1. The clonotype originates from an adult who was a healthcare worker with PCR-confirmed SARS-CoV-2 infection or an uninfected control (not recorded which). CDR3 in amino acids: CASSPRDRGRSQPQHF. The CDR3 DNA is TGTGCCAGCAGTCCTAGGGACAGGGGGCGCAGTCAGCCCCAGCATTTT.